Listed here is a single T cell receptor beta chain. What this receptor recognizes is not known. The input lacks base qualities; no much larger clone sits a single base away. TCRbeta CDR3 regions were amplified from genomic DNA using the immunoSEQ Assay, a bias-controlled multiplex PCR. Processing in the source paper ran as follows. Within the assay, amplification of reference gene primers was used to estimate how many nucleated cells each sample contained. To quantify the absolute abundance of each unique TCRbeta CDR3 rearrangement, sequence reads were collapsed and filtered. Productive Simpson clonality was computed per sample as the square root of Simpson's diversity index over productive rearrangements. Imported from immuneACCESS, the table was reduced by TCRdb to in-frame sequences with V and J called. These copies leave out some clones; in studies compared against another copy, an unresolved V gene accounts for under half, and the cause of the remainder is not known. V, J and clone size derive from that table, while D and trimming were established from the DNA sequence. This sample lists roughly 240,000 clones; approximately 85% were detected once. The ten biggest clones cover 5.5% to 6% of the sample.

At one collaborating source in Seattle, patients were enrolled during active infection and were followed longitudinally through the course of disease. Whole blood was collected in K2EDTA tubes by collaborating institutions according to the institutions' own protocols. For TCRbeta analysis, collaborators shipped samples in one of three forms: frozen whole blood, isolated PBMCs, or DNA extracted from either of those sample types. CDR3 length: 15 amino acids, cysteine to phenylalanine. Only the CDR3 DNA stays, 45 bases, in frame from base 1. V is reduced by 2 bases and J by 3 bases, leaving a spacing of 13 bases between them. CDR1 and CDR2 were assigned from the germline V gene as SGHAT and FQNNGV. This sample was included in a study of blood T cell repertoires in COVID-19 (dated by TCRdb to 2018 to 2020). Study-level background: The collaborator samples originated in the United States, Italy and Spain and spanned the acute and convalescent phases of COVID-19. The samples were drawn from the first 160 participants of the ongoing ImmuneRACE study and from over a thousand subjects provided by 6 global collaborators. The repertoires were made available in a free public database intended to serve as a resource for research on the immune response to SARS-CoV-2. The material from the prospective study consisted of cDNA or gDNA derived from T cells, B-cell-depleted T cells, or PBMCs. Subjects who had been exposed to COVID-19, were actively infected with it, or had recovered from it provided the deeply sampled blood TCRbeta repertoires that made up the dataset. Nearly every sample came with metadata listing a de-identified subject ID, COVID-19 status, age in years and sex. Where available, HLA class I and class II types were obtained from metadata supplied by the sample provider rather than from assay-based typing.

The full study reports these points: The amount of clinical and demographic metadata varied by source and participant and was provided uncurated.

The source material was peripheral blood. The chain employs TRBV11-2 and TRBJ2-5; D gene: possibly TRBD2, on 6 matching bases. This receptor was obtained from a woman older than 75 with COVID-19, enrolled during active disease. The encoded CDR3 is CASSLSFGGEETQYF. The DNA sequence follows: TGTGCCAGCAGCTTAAGTTTCGGCGGGGAAGAGACCCAGTACTTC. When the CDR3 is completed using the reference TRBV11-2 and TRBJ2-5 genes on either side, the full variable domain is EAGVAQSPRYKIIEKRQSVAFWCNPISGHATLYWYQQILGQGPKLLIQFQNNGVVDDSQLPKDRFSAERLKGVDSTLKIQPAKLEDSAVYLCASSLSFGGEETQYFGPGTRLLVL.